In this sample, the clone carrying this TCR beta chain turned up once. The sample comes from a study of blood T cell repertoires in COVID-19. The table came from immunoSEQ multiplex PCR; TCRdb's copy has only in-frame clones and leaves some out. The sample consists of about 130,000 clones, about 88% of them appearing once. Trimming removed 7 bases at V and 6 bases at J, with 15 bases between. The CDR3 has 13 amino acids. The germline gives CDR1 LNHDA, CDR2 SQIVND (reference sequence). The clonotype was recovered from a man aged 35 to 55 with acute COVID-19. The sequencing input was PBMCs or T cells enriched from blood (not recorded which). The V call is TRBV19, the J call TRBJ1-2, with D unresolved. Written as DNA, the CDR3 is TGTGCCAGTACTAATCCCCCAAGCGATGGCTACACCTTC. Translating it yields CASTNPPSDGYTF. Filled out from reference TRBV19 and TRBJ1-2, the complete variable domain reads DGGITQSPKYLFRKEGQNVTLSCEQNLNHDAMYWYRQDPGQGLRLIYYSQIVNDFQKGDIAEGYSVSREKKESFPLTVTSAQKNPTAFYLCASTNPPSDGYTFGSGTRLTVV.